The rows below give T cell receptor beta chains drawn from one sample of a study of T-cell memory formation after mild COVID-19. Each CDR3 protein gets one entry after TCRdb re-called the 5' RACE reads with MiXCR. Altogether under 450,000 distinct CDR3 sequences are present, 20% to 25% being singletons, with the ten largest covering around 20%. The sample was PBMCs or a T cell subset sorted from them (not recorded which). All receptors come from a young man who had mild COVID-19 (a few samples of this study predate the infection). Cell type and time point are not known. The CDR3 runs from the conserved cysteine through the conserved F or W. The D gene is left open where the match is weak. For some rows the clone size is stated as once, few or many, or as a class when expanded; others skip it.

d_call,j_call,clone_size,v_call,cdr3_nt,cdr3_aa
NA,TRBJ2-5,NA,TRBV2,TGTGCCAGCAGAGTCGGGACACCAGAGACCCAGTACTTC,CASRVGTPETQYF
TRBD2,TRBJ2-1,NA,TRBV3-1,TGTGCCAGCAGCCAAGTACTTAGCGGGGGGGCCGATGAGCAGTTCTTC,CASSQVLSGGADEQFF
NA,TRBJ1-1,NA,TRBV5-1,TGCTCCAGCAGCCCACGGAGCGGGGTTGACACTGAAGCTTTCTTT,CSSSPRSGVDTEAFF
TRBD1,TRBJ1-1,NA,TRBV27,TGTGCCAGCAGTTTAAGTCCCCAGGGGGCCACTGAAGCTTTCTTT,CASSLSPQGATEAFF
NA,TRBJ1-2,NA,TRBV10-2,TGCGCCAGCAGCAGGGACCAGAACTATGGCTACACCTTC,CASSRDQNYGYTF
NA,TRBJ2-7,few,TRBV7-2,TGTGCCAGCAGCTTAGACAGGGTGACCTACGAGCAGTACTTC,CASSLDRVTYEQYF
NA,TRBJ2-4,few,TRBV2,TGTGCCAGCGGTCGGGACAATTTAGCCAAAAACATTCAGTACTTC,CASGRDNLAKNIQYF
TRBD2,TRBJ2-3,NA,TRBV20-1,TGCAGTGCTACAAGCGGGGGGATACCAGATACGCAGTATTTT,CSATSGGIPDTQYF
NA,TRBJ2-1,few,TRBV7-2,TGTGCCAGCAGCTTAGTTCGTAACAATGAGCAGTTCTTC,CASSLVRNNEQFF
NA,TRBJ2-3,few,TRBV20-1,TGCAGTGCCCCAGCCCTCCCGATCACAGATACGCAGTATTTT,CSAPALPITDTQYF
NA,TRBJ1-1,NA,TRBV2,TGTGCCAGCAGTGAGTCGTGGGGCCTTGAAGCTTTCTTT,CASSESWGLEAFF
NA,TRBJ1-2,NA,TRBV20-1,TGCAGTGCTAGAGAGCCGTTAGCTAACTATGGCTACACCTTC,CSAREPLANYGYTF
NA,TRBJ1-5,NA,TRBV9,TGTGCCAGCAGCCGACGGTCGAATCAGCCCCAGCATTTT,CASSRRSNQPQHF
NA,TRBJ1-2,NA,TRBV20-1,TGCAGTGGCGGGGACCGCCTAGGGGTTAACTATGGCTACACCTTC,CSGGDRLGVNYGYTF
NA,TRBJ1-4,once,TRBV7-8,TGTGCCAGCAGCTTAGCAGGCTTTAATGAAAAACTGTTTTTT,CASSLAGFNEKLFF
NA,TRBJ1-6,NA,TRBV12-3/TRBV12-4,TGTGCCAGCAGTTGGGAAGTTAATTCACCCCTCCACTTT,CASSWEVNSPLHF
NA,TRBJ1-6,once,TRBV5-5,TGTGCCAGCAGCGGCCGACCAAGCTATAATTCACCCCTCCACTTT,CASSGRPSYNSPLHF
TRBD1,TRBJ2-7,few,TRBV4-3,TGCGCCAGCAGCCAAAGTCCGGGACAGGGAAGCGAGCAGTACTTC,CASSQSPGQGSEQYF
NA,TRBJ2-3,NA,TRBV27,TGTGCCAGCAGTTTATTCGTTAGCTTCTCAGATACGCAGTATTTT,CASSLFVSFSDTQYF
TRBD1,TRBJ1-2,NA,TRBV7-8,TGTGCCAGCAGCGACAGACAGGGGGGCACCTATGGCTACACCTTC,CASSDRQGGTYGYTF
TRBD2,TRBJ2-5,few,TRBV20-1,TGCAGTGCGTCCCCGGGACTAGTGGCGCGAGAGACCCAGTACTTC,CSASPGLVARETQYF